This entry features one TCR beta chain sequence. The table lists this clone with a count of one. Its specific antigen is unknown. No much larger clone exists at a distance of one base, and base qualities are not known. Read against the paper, the sample's treatment or condition label means: about 20 received Ad26.COV2.S at low or high dose, single or two shots; 5 received placebo; per-sample allocation not given. Repertoires of vaccine and placebo recipients were sequenced from samples taken on day 63 after the first injection. In Cohort 1b, about 27 adults aged 18-55 years were enrolled at a single site in Boston, USA, between 29 July and 7 August 2020. Ad26.COV2.S was a replication-incompetent adenovirus type 26 vector that expressed a prefusion-stabilized SARS-CoV-2 spike protein derived from the original Wuhan strain. The CDR1 and CDR2 encoded by the germline V gene are LGHNA and YNFKEQ. V and J lose 1 base and 5 bases, and a span of 6 bases separates them. The CDR3 goes from the cysteine to the phenylalanine over 13 residues. Kept here is only the CDR3 DNA, which spans 39 bases and is read in frame from base 1.

This entry is derived from a study of Ad26.COV2.S vaccination and SARS-CoV-2 variants (dated by TCRdb to the early 2020s). A note on the overall study: Donors in the vaccine arm were drawn from COV1001, a multicentre, randomized, double-blind, placebo-controlled phase I-IIa trial testing Ad26.COV2.S in healthy adults. Dosing of Ad26.COV2.S was intramuscular, at either 5x10^10 or 1x10^11 viral particles, delivered as one shot or as two shots spaced 56 days apart. TCRbeta repertoire sequencing served as the tool for gauging how specific and how broad the SARS-CoV-2-reactive T cell receptors were following Ad26.COV2.S vaccination. The TCR-sequenced set comprised about 30 samples: approximately 19 Ad26.COV2.S vaccine recipients, 5 placebo recipients and 8 SARS-CoV-2 convalescent individuals. Participants in the trial were split at random into five groups of five each, receiving low-dose or high-dose Ad26.COV2.S once or twice, or else placebo on both occasions. Investigators did not know the trial group allocation while performing experiments and assessing outcomes. The paper as a whole reports these results and caveats: Vaccine and placebo recipients had similar non-spike TCR breadth, a finding consistent with the vaccine containing only spike. The authors noted that total T cell responses may have been underestimated by the TCR breadth and depth analyses. Comparing responses between vaccine doses or regimens was not something the study was powered to do. Spike-specific TCR breadth was higher in Ad26.COV2.S recipients than in placebo recipients (P = 0.0014). After vaccination, substantial breadth of spike-specific CD8+ and CD4+ T cell responses was reported.

The immunoSEQ Assay was the method used to sequence TCRbeta CDR3 regions. After extraction, genomic DNA underwent amplification by bias-controlled multiplex PCR, followed by high-throughput sequencing. Regarding the original processing steps: Collapsing and filtering of sequences were performed to quantify the absolute abundance of each unique TCRbeta CDR3 region. T cell fraction was estimated by normalizing TCRbeta template counts to usable DNA, with usable DNA measured through amplification of reference genes found in all nucleated cells. Repertoire TCRs were annotated as SARS-CoV-2-specific when V gene, CDR3 amino acid sequence and J gene were exactly matched to a known reactive TCR set. The reference SARS-CoV-2 TCR set came from MIRA and was filtered for enrichment in COVID-19-positive ImmuneCODE repertoires, removing public or cross-reactive TCRs. Using the MIRA antigens, annotated TCRs were further analysed by specific ORF or by position within an ORF. Breadth was defined as annotated unique rearrangements over total unique productive rearrangements; depth was the summed frequency of those rearrangements. Group comparisons of TCR breadth used two-sided Wilcoxon rank-sum tests. Not all clones reach the TCRdb copy of this immuneACCESS table, which keeps in-frame sequences only. Checked studies attribute under half of the gap to unresolved V genes and leave the rest unexplained. V and J calls and clone size are copied from that table; D and trimming were computed from the DNA. The sample has about 350,000 clones on record, 75% to 90% of them singletons. Jointly, the top ten make up approximately 12% of the sample.

This sample comprised peripheral blood, obtained in a trial of Ad26.COV2.S vaccine versus placebo. The receptor was derived from a person between 18 and 60 years old who received the Ad26.COV2.S COVID-19 vaccine or a placebo. This receptor chain uses TRBV4-2 and TRBJ1-5; tentative D gene TRBD1, with 5 bases matching. The DNA reads TGTGCCAGCAGCCAAGGAGGGGATCAGCCCCAGCATTTT. Its protein product is CASSQGGDQPQHF.